These 11 T cell receptor beta chains came from one sample sequenced in a study of T-cell reconstitution after alpha-beta-depleted transplantation in children. Using unique molecular identifiers, the investigators prepared the TCRbeta library. MiXCR, run by TCRdb on the PCR reads, gives a single entry per CDR3 protein. This sample has about 500,000 distinct CDR3 sequences; around a third occur once, and the top ten carry less than 2.5%. Sample: PBMCs from the stem cell graft donor, taken from the stem cell graft. All receptors derive from a human donor who donated a stem cell graft to a child with aplastic anemia.

In DNA, the CDR3 is TGTGCCAGCAGCTTTGGCGCTACTAACTATGGCTACACCTTC. Amino acid sequence: CASSFGATNYGYTF. This chain joins TRBV7-2 and TRBJ1-2; D unclear. The CDR3 covers 14 residues. Germline CDR1 SGHTA, CDR2 FQGNSA. V gave up 3 bases and J gave up 0 bases, with 8 bases separating them. The whole variable domain, remainder taken from reference TRBV7-2 and TRBJ1-2, is GAGVSQSPSNKVTEKGKDVELRCDPISGHTALYWYRQSLGQGLEFLIYFQGNSAPDKSGLPSDRFSAERTGGSVSTLTIQRTQQEDSAVYLCASSFGATNYGYTFGSGTRLTVV.

This clonotype was counted only a few times. J is TRBJ2-1 and V is TRBV7-2; 13 bases fit TRBD2. The CDR3 runs 15 residues. Germline CDR1 and CDR2: SGHTA and FQGNSA. Germline trimming cut 4 bases from V and 9 bases from J; bases unmatched to any gene: 6. CDR3 DNA sequence: TGTGCCAGCAGCTCACTAGCGGGAGGGCCTGGTGAGCAGTTCTTC. Translation: CASSSLAGGPGEQFF.

This sequence joins TRBV5-1 and TRBJ2-2; unclear D gene. The CDR3 has 17 residues. Looked up from germline, CDR1 is SGHRS and CDR2 is YFSETQ. Trimming removed 4 bases at V and 0 bases at J, with 16 bases between. Here the CDR3 reads CASSPTWTSANTGELFF. The CDR3 region has the DNA TGCGCCAGCAGCCCCACGTGGACGTCCGCGAACACCGGGGAGCTGTTTTTT.

This clonotype was observed a few times. The rearrangement uses TRBV30 and TRBJ1-2; maybe TRBD1 (5 bases). Germline values: CDR1 GTSNPN, CDR2 SVGIG (reference sequence). V was pared by 4 bases and J by 2 bases, with 14 bases between. This CDR3 has 14 amino acids. For the CDR3, the DNA is TGTGCCTGGACGCAGGGCCTGGGCAACTATGGCTACACCTTC. Protein product: CAWTQGLGNYGYTF.

The chain uses TRBV13 and TRBJ1-1, with D hard to call. Between the trimmed V and J ends, which lost 5 bases and 0 bases, there was a span of 16 bases. Germline loops: CDR1 PRHDT, CDR2 FYEKMQ (reference sequence). The CDR3 spans 16 residues. This CDR3 reads CASSAPVWEVNTEAFF. CDR3 DNA sequence: TGTGCCAGCAGCGCACCCGTTTGGGAGGTGAACACTGAAGCTTTCTTT.

There are a few counts of this clonotype. V gene TRBV20-1 combines with J gene TRBJ2-5, with 7 nucleotides matching TRBD2. This CDR3 is 15 amino acids long. Trimming took 1 base from V and 5 from J; bases not matched to a gene: 10. Germline-derived CDR1 and CDR2 are DFQATT and SNEGSKA (reference sequence). The DNA of the CDR3 is TGCAGTGCTAGAGCCGGGGCTAGCGGAGTGGAGACCCAGTACTTC. The encoded protein is CSARAGASGVETQYF.

This clonotype was detected ten times or more. J is TRBJ1-6 and V is TRBV7-2; TRBD1 might be the D (5 bases). The length of the CDR3 is 13 residues. Trimming shortened V by 5 bases and J by 11 bases, and 13 bases separated the two germline ends. CDR1 is SGHTA and CDR2 is FQGNSA in the germline V gene. Here the CDR3 DNA reads TGTGCCAGCAGCCCGTTGGGGGGGGCACCCCTCCACTTT. This gives the protein CASSPLGGAPLHF.

The chain carries TRBV5-6 and TRBJ1-1; D unclear. Trimming shortened V by 4 bases and J by 10 bases, and 23 bases separated the two germline ends. Germline CDR1 is SGHDT and CDR2 is YYEEEE. There are 15 residues in the CDR3. The CDR3 spells CASSGGERTGHGAFF. In DNA, the CDR3 is TGTGCCAGCAGCGGAGGAGAGCGGACCGGCCATGGAGCTTTCTTT. Full variable domain (remainder filled in from reference TRBV5-6 and TRBJ1-1): DAGVTQSPTHLIKTRGQQVTLRCSPKSGHDTVSWYQQALGQGPQFIFQYYEEEERQRGNFPDRFSGHQFPNYSSELNVNALLLGDSALYLCASSGGERTGHGAFFGQGTRLTVV.

This chain uses TRBV6-5 with TRBJ2-2, with D unresolved. The germline V and J ends were trimmed by 2 bases and 4 bases, with 5 bases remaining between them. There are 13 residues in the CDR3. The V gene's germline CDR1 is MNHEY and CDR2 SVGAGI. The CDR3 here is CASSYSTTGELFF. In DNA form, the CDR3 reads TGTGCCAGCAGTTACAGTACCACCGGGGAGCTGTTTTTT.

The chain carries TRBV4-2 and TRBJ1-5; D remains ambiguous. V lost 0 bases to trimming and J lost 1 base, with 7 bases between them. Germline V CDR1 and CDR2: LGHNA, YNFKEQ. This CDR3 has 15 residues. This CDR3 reads CASSQETGSNQPQHF. The DNA for the CDR3 is TGTGCCAGCAGCCAAGAGACGGGGAGCAATCAGCCCCAGCATTTT.

The V gene is TRBV20-1, the J gene TRBJ2-3; 8 bases map to TRBD2. The CDR3 runs 16 residues. The junction had 12 bases not matched to a gene; V was cut back by 5 bases and J by 2 bases. Germline-derived CDR1 and CDR2 are DFQATT and SNEGSKA (reference sequence). CDR3 nucleotide sequence: TGCAGTGCTCCGACACCAACTAGCGGCGCCACAGATACGCAGTATTTT. The encoded protein is CSAPTPTSGATDTQYF.